This T cell receptor (beta chain) was captured by sequencing in a study of pediatric ulcerative colitis. Notes on this clone: Its matching antigen is unknown.

The survey-level immunoSEQ assay was used. TCRdb's table, derived via immunoSEQ multiplex PCR, lists solely in-frame clones and lacks some. The profile shows tens of thousands of clones, about three quarters of them singletons. No immunosuppressive drugs were given to ulcerative colitis patients before diagnostic colonoscopy. General study findings and limits: Acute severe colitis showed lower rectal diversity from clonal expansions. Ulcerative colitis patients shared more blood-rectal clones than controls.

This TCR was sampled from a boy aged 5-17 years with moderate ulcerative colitis. The sample taken for sequencing was blood.

The CDR3 DNA reads as TGTGCCAGCCGCCGTAACAGGGACGAGCAGTACTTC. Translating it yields CASRRNRDEQYF. The genes are TRBV5-6 and TRBJ2-7, with D possibly matching TRBD1 (6 bases). Germline V lookup: CDR1 SGHDT, CDR2 YYEEEE. Trimming stripped 7 bases from V and 5 bases from J, with 13 bases between. The CDR3 contains 12 residues.